A selection of T cell receptor beta chains follows, all from one sample in a study of T cells in Graves' hyperthyroidism and ophthalmopathy. TCRdb analysed the multiplex PCR reads with MiXCR anew, one entry per CDR3 protein. The sample records around 620,000 distinct CDR3 sequences, roughly 46% being singletons. Material for sequencing was peripheral blood or thyroid tissue (not recorded which). The receptors originated from an adult woman with Graves' disease, either hyperthyroidism or ophthalmopathy (not recorded which). The CDR3 runs from the conserved cysteine through the conserved F or W. Fields, in order: J gene, V gene, CDR3 protein.

j_call: TRBJ2-2
v_call: TRBV2
cdr3_aa: CASRPGLVNTGELFF

j_call: TRBJ1-1
v_call: TRBV20-1
cdr3_aa: CSARGWTGGTEAFF

j_call: TRBJ2-5
v_call: TRBV12-3/TRBV12-4
cdr3_aa: CASSTDTAYGAQYF

j_call: TRBJ2-5
v_call: TRBV20-1
cdr3_aa: CSALDRGPSETQYF

j_call: TRBJ2-3
v_call: TRBV10-3
cdr3_aa: CAIRGLVGDTQYF

j_call: TRBJ2-3
v_call: TRBV5-1
cdr3_aa: CASAELASLTDTQYF

j_call: TRBJ1-2
v_call: TRBV29-1
cdr3_aa: CSVEDRGSYGYTF

j_call: TRBJ2-1
v_call: TRBV11-2
cdr3_aa: CASSPMQGLYNEQFF

j_call: TRBJ1-2
v_call: TRBV7-2
cdr3_aa: CASSLTFPSRHEGYTF

j_call: TRBJ2-7
v_call: TRBV7-2
cdr3_aa: CASSFTSGRYEQYF

j_call: TRBJ1-4
v_call: TRBV5-1
cdr3_aa: CASSLTGEVEKLFF

j_call: TRBJ1-1
v_call: TRBV10-3
cdr3_aa: CATTGGLGEAFF

j_call: TRBJ1-5
v_call: TRBV10-1
cdr3_aa: CASSESGDYQPQHF

j_call: TRBJ1-6
v_call: TRBV11-1
cdr3_aa: CASGTGVGSPLHF

j_call: TRBJ1-1
v_call: TRBV7-8
cdr3_aa: CASSVRDRANTEAFF